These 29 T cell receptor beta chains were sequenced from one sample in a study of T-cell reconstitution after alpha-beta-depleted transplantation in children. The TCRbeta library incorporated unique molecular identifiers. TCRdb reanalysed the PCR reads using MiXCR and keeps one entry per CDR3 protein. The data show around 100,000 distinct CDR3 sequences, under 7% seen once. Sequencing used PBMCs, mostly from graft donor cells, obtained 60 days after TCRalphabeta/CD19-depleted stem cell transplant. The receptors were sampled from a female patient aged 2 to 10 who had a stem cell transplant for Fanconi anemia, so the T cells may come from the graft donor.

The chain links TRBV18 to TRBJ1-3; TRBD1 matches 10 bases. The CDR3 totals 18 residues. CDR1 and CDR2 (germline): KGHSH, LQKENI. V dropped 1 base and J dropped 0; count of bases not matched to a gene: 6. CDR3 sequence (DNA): TGTGCCAGCTCACCACTACCGGGACAGGGGAACTCTGGAAACACCATATATTTT. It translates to CASSPLPGQGNSGNTIYF. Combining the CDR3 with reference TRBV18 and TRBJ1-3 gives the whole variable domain NAGVMQNPRHLVRRRGQEARLRCSPMKGHSHVYWYRQLPEEGLKFMVYLQKENIIDESGMPKERFSAEFPKEGPSILRIQQVVRGDSAAYFCASSPLPGQGNSGNTIYFGEGSWLTVV.

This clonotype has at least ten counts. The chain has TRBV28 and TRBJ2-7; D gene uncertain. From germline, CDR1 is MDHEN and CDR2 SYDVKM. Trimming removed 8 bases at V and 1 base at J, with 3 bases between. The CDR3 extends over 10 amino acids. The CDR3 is CASGSYEQYF. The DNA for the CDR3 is TGTGCCAGCGGGTCCTACGAGCAGTACTTC.

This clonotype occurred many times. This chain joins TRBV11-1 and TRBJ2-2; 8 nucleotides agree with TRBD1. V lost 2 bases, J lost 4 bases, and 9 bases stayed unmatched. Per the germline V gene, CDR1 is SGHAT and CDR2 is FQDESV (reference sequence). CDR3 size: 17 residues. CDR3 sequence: CASSLPRGTGFTGELFF. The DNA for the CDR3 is TGTGCCAGCAGCTTACCCCGGGGGACAGGCTTCACCGGGGAGCTGTTTTTT.

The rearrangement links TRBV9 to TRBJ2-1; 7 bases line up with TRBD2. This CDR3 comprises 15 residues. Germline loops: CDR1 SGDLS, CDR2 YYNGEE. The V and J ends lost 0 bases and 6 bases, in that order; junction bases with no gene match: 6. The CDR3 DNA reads TGTGCCAGCAGCGTAGTGAGCGGGATTGGCAATGAGCAGTTCTTC. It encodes CASSVVSGIGNEQFF.

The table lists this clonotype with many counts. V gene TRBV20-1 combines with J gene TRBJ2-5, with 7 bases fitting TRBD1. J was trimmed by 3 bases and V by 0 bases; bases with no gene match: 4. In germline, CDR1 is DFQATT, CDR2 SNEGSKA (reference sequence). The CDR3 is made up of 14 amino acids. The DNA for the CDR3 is TGCAGTGCTAGAGATCGCACAGGGGAAGAGACCCAGTACTTC. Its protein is CSARDRTGEETQYF.

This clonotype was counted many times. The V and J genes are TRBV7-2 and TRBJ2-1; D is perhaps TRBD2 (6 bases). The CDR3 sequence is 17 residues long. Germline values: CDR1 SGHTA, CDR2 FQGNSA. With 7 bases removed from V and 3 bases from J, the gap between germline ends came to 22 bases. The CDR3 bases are TGTGCCAGCACTAGCGTCTTCGGCTCCTACCTCTACAATGAGCAGTTCTTC. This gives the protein CASTSVFGSYLYNEQFF.

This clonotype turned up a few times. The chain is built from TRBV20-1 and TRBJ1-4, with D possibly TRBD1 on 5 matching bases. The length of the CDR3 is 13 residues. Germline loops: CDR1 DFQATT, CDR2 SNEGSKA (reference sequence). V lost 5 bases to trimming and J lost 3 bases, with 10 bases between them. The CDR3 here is CSARGAANEKLFF. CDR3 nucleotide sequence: TGCAGTGCTCGAGGGGCAGCTAATGAAAAACTGTTTTTT.

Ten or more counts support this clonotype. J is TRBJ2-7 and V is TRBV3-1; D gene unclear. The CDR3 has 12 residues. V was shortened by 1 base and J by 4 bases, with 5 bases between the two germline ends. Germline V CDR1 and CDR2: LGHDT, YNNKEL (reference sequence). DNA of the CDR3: TGTGCCAGCAGCCAAGTTAGGTACGAGCAGTACTTC. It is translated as CASSQVRYEQYF.

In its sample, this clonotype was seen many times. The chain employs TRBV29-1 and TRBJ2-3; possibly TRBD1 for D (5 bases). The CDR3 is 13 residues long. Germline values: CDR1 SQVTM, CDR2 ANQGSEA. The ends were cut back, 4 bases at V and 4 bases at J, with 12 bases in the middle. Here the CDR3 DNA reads TGCAGCGTTGGGCTGGGCAGGGCAGATACGCAGTATTTT. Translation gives CSVGLGRADTQYF.

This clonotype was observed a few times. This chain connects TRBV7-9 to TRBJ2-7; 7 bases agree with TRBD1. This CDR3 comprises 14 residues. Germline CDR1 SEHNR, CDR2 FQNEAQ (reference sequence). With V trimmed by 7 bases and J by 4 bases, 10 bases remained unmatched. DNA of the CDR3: TGTGCCAGCACCGCGACAGGGTTCGGTTACGAGCAGTACTTC. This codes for CASTATGFGYEQYF.

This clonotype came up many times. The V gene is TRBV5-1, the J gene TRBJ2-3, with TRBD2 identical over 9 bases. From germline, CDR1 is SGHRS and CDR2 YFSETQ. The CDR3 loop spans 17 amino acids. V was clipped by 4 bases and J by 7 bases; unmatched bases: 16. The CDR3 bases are TGCGCCAGCAGCCACACCGGGACTAGCCCTGGAGGGTATACGCAGTATTTT. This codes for CASSHTGTSPGGYTQYF.

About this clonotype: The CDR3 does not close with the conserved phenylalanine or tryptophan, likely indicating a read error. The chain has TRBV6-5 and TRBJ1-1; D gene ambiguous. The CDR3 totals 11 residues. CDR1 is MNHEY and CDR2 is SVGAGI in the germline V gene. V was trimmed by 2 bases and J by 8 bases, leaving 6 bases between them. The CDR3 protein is CASSYRREAFY. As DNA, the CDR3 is TGTGCCAGCAGTTACCGCCGGGAAGCTTTCTAT.

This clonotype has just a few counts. The CDR3 DNA follows: TGTGCCAGCAGCGAGGACAAATACGAGCAGTACTTC. The encoded protein is CASSEDKYEQYF. This rearrangement joins TRBV3-1 to TRBJ2-7; D might be TRBD1 (5 bases). Looked up from germline, CDR1 is LGHDT and CDR2 is YNNKEL (reference sequence). V lost 5 bases to trimming and J lost 4 bases, with 9 bases between them. CDR3 length equals 12 residues.

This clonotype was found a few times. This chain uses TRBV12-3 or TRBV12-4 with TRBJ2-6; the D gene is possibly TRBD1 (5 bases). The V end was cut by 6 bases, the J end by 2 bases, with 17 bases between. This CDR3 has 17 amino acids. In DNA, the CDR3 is TGTGCCAGCAGCCCTCCAACAAAGGGGACTGGGGCCAACGTCCTGACTTTC. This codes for CASSPPTKGTGANVLTF.

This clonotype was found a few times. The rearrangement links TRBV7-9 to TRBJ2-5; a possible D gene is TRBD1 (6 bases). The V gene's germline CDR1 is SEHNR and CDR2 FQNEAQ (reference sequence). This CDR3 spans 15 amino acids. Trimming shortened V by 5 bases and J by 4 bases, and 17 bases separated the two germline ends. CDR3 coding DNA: TGTGCCAGCAGCCTAGAAACAGGGATTGTAGAGACCCAGTACTTC. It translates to CASSLETGIVETQYF.

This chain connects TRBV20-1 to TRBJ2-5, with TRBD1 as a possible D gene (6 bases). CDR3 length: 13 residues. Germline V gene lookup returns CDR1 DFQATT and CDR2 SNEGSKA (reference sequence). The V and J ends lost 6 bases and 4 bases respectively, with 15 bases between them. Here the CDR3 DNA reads TGCAGTGCCACCGGGACATACGGAGAGACCCAGTACTTC. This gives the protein CSATGTYGETQYF.

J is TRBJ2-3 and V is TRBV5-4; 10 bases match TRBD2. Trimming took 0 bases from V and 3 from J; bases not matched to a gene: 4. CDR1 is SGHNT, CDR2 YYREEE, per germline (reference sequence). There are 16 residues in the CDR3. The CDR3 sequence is CASSLGTSGVTDTQYF. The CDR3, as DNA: TGTGCCAGCAGCTTGGGCACTAGCGGGGTAACAGATACGCAGTATTTT.

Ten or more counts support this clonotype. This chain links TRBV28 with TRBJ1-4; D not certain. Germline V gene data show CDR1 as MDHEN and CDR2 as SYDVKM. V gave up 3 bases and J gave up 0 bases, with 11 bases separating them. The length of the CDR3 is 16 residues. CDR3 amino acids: CASSFLGLATNEKLFF. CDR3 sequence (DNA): TGTGCCAGCAGTTTTCTAGGGCTGGCAACTAATGAAAAACTGTTTTTT.

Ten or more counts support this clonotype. The CDR3 loop is CATSRVPRSSGYNEQFF. DNA for the CDR3: TGTGCCACCAGCAGAGTGCCCCGGTCTAGCGGGTACAATGAGCAGTTCTTC. The V gene is TRBV15, the J gene TRBJ2-1; the match to TRBD2 covers 8 bases. From germline, CDR1 is LNHNV and CDR2 YYDKDF (reference sequence). This CDR3 has 17 residues. J was trimmed by 4 bases and V by 1 base; bases with no gene match: 9.

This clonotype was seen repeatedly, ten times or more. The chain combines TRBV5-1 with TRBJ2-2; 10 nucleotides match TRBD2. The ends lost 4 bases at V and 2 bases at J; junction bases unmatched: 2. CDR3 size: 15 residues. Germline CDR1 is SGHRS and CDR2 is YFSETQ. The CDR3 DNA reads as TGCGCCAGCAGCCGACTAGCGGGTAACACCGGGGAGCTGTTTTTT. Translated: CASSRLAGNTGELFF.

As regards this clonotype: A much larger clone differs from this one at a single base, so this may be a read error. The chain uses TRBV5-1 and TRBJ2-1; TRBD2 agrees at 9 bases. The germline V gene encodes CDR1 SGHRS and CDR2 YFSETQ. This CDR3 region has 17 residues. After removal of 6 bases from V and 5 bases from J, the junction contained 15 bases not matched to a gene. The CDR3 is CASTPLAGCPNDNEQFF. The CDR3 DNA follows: TGCGCCAGCACGCCCCTAGCGGGGTGCCCCAATGACAATGAGCAGTTCTTC.

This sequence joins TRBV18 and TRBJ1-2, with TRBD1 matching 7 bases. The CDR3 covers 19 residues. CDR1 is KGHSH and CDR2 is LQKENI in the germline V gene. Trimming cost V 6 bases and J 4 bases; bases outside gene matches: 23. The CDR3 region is CASSPETGRLGGVVYGYTF. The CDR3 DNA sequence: TGTGCCAGCTCCCCCGAGACAGGGCGGCTGGGGGGAGTTGTCTATGGCTACACCTTC.

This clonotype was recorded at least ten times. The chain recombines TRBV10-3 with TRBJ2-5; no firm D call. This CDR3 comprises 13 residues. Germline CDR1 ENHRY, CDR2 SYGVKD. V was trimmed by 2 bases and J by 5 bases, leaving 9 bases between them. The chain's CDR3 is CAISERLAETQYF. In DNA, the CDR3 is TGTGCCATCAGTGAGAGACTTGCGGAGACCCAGTACTTC.

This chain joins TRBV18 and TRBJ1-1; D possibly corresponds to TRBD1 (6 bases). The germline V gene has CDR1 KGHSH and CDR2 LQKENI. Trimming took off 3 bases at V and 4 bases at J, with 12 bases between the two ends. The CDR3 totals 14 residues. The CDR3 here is CASSPEQGSTEAFF. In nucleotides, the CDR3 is TGTGCCAGCTCACCTGAACAGGGAAGCACTGAAGCTTTCTTT. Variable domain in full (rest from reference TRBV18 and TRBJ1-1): NAGVMQNPRHLVRRRGQEARLRCSPMKGHSHVYWYRQLPEEGLKFMVYLQKENIIDESGMPKERFSAEFPKEGPSILRIQQVVRGDSAAYFCASSPEQGSTEAFFGQGTRLTVV.

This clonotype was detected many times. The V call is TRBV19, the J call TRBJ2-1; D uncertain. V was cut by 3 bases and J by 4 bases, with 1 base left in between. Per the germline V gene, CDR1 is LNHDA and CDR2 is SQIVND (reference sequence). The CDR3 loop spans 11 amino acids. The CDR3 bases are TGTGCCAGTAGTATTTACAATGAGCAGTTCTTC. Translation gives CASSIYNEQFF.

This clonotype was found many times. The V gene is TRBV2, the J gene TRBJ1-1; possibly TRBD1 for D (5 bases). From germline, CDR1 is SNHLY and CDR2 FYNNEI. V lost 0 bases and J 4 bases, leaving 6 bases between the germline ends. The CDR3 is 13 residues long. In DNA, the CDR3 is TGTGCCAGCAGTGAAGCGAGGGGCACTGAAGCTTTCTTT. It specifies CASSEARGTEAFF.

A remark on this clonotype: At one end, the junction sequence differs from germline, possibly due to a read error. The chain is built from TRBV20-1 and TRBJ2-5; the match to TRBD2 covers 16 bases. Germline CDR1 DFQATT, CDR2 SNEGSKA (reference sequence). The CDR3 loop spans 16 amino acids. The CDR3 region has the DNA TGCTGTGCTATACGGGGACTAGCGGGGGGGCAAGAGACCCAGTACTTC. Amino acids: CCAIRGLAGGQETQYF.

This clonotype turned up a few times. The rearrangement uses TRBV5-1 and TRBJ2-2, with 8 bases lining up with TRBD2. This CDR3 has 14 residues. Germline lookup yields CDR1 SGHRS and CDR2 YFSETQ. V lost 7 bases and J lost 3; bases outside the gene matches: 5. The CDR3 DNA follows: TGCGCCAGCGCAACCGGGAGGGACACCGGGGAGCTGTTTTTT. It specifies CASATGRDTGELFF.

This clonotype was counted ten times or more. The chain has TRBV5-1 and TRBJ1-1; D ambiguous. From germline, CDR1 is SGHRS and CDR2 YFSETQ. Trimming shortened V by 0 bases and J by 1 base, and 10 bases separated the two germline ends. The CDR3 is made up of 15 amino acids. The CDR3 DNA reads TGCGCCAGCAGCTTGGGTCCTAGGCCGAACACTGAAGCTTTCTTT. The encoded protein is CASSLGPRPNTEAFF.